Presented here are 14 T cell receptor beta chains from one specimen sequenced in a study of breast tumors, draining lymph nodes, adjacent tissues. TCRdb reprocessed the multiplex PCR reads via MiXCR and lists one record per CDR3 protein. The profile covers 290,000 or so distinct CDR3 sequences, with 30% appearing a single time and more than 0.85% taken by the ten largest. The lymph nodes were axillary draining lymph nodes from breast cancer patients. What was sequenced was axillary lymph node tissue. The receptor set was obtained from a female donor with breast cancer. Some clones in this sample may be carry-over from other donors' samples.

This clonotype has ten or more counts. V and J are TRBV7-2 and TRBJ1-6; D might be TRBD1 (5 bases). CDR1 and CDR2 from the germline V gene are SGHTA and FQGNSA. There are 16 residues in the CDR3. V gave up 5 bases and J gave up 4 bases, with 15 bases separating them. CDR3 loop: CASSPAAGLYNSPLHF. DNA of the CDR3: TGTGCCAGCAGCCCTGCGGCGGGACTGTATAATTCACCCCTCCACTTT.

In its sample, this clonotype was seen once. The junction departs from the called germline gene at one end, perhaps through a read error. V usage is TRBV9 and J usage is TRBJ2-3, with D tentatively TRBD2 (5 bases). The CDR3 loop spans 15 amino acids. Per the germline V gene, CDR1 is SGDLS and CDR2 is YYNGEE. The CDR3 bases are TGTGCCAGCAGCCCGTCTGTGGGGAGCACAGATACGCAGTATTTC. This codes for CASSPSVGSTDTQYF.

This clonotype was seen many times. This chain joins TRBV30 and TRBJ1-6; D unresolved. Per germline, CDR1 GTSNPN and CDR2 SVGIG (reference sequence). CDR3 length: 13 amino acids. Deletions cut 3 bases from V and 6 bases from J, with 9 bases between. The CDR3 here is CAWRDPGNSPLHF. The DNA of the CDR3 is TGTGCCTGGAGGGACCCTGGTAATTCACCCCTCCACTTT.

Ten or more counts support this clonotype. The rearrangement links TRBV10-3 to TRBJ1-5; TRBD1 matches at 8 bases. CDR1 and CDR2 from the germline V gene are ENHRY and SYGVKD. The CDR3 sequence is 17 residues long. V lost 10 bases and J lost 2; bases outside the gene matches: 16. The CDR3: CATSPGQVRVGNQPQHF. CDR3 in DNA: TGTGCCACCTCTCCGGGACAGGTTCGGGTTGGCAATCAGCCCCAGCATTTT.

The CDR3 region has the DNA TGTGCCAGCAGCTTGGGGACGAACACACATGAAGAAGCTTTCTTT. Translating gives CASSLGTNTHEEAFF. The rearrangement joins TRBV11-3 to TRBJ1-1; a possible D gene is TRBD1 (5 bases). Germline V CDR1 and CDR2: SGHNT, YENEEA. Trimming shortened V by 3 bases and J by 8 bases, and 19 bases separated the two germline ends. The CDR3 runs 15 residues.

As regards this clonotype: An end of the junction differs from the germline gene, which may be a read error. This chain connects TRBV9 to TRBJ1-2; D gene ambiguous. The length of the CDR3 is 16 residues. Per the germline V gene, CDR1 is SGDLS and CDR2 is YYNGEE. CDR3 nucleotides: TGTGCCAGCAGCCAAGCTCGATCACAGCGAATCTATGCCTACACCTTC. Translated: CASSQARSQRIYAYTF.

In the case of this clonotype: A much larger clone lies one base from this, so it may be a read error. Since the CDR3 does not end with the conserved phenylalanine or tryptophan, this likely comes from a read error. V gene TRBV11-3 combines with J gene TRBJ2-1; perhaps TRBD2 as D (6 bases). Per germline, CDR1 SGHNT and CDR2 YENEEA. Trimming took off 2 bases at V and 1 base at J, with 9 bases between the two ends. The CDR3 spans 15 residues. The CDR3 reads CASSLSSGSYNEQFY. The CDR3 DNA sequence: TGTGCCAGCAGCTTATCGAGCGGGTCCTACAATGAGCAGTTCTAC.

The chain links TRBV20-1 to TRBJ1-1; D possibly corresponds to TRBD1 (6 bases). The length of the CDR3 is 14 residues. Trimming took off 6 bases at V and 0 bases at J, with 14 bases between the two ends. Germline V lookup: CDR1 DFQATT, CDR2 SNEGSKA (reference sequence). The CDR3: CSAPQTGMNTEAFF. In nucleotides, the CDR3 is TGCAGTGCCCCCCAAACAGGGATGAACACTGAAGCTTTCTTT.

In this sample, this clonotype turned up many times. The chain carries TRBV5-1 and TRBJ2-1; 8 nucleotides agree with TRBD2. After removal of 7 bases from V and 8 bases from J, the junction contained 14 bases not matched to a gene. Germline V gene lookup returns CDR1 SGHRS and CDR2 YFSETQ. The length of the CDR3 is 15 residues. CDR3 sequence: CASDKAGDPPDEQFF. The CDR3 DNA is TGCGCCAGCGATAAAGCGGGAGACCCTCCGGATGAGCAGTTCTTC.

This clonotype was seen at least ten times. The CDR3 sequence is CASSPLAEETQYF. DNA for the CDR3: TGTGCCAGCAGTCCCCTAGCTGAAGAGACCCAGTACTTC. The V and J genes are TRBV6-2 or TRBV6-3 and TRBJ2-5; tentatively, D is TRBD2 (5 bases). This CDR3 has 13 amino acids. Deletions cut 5 bases from V and 3 bases from J, with 10 bases between. CDR1 is MNHEY and CDR2 is SVGEGT in the germline V gene.

Remarks on this clonotype: This may be a read error: a much more frequent sequence differs by one nucleotide. For the CDR3, the DNA is TGTGCCAGCAGTCACATGTCCGTGGGGTCGGCCCAGTACTTC. This gives the protein CASSHMSVGSAQYF. The chain combines TRBV6-6 with TRBJ2-5, with D hard to call. V was cut by 5 bases and J by 9 bases, with 19 bases left in between. Per germline, CDR1 MNHNY and CDR2 SVGAGI (reference sequence). The CDR3 totals 14 residues.

The chain recombines TRBV9 with TRBJ1-1; possible D gene TRBD1, 5 bases. CDR1 and CDR2 from the germline V gene are SGDLS and YYNGEE. V dropped 0 bases and J dropped 1 base, with 10 bases sitting between them. This CDR3 spans 15 amino acids. The CDR3: CASSVAGQKNTEAFF. The CDR3 DNA is TGTGCCAGCAGCGTAGCGGGGCAAAAGAACACTGAAGCTTTCTTT.

This clonotype was counted many times. The chain recombines TRBV11-2 with TRBJ2-3, with D uncertain. Trimming took 0 bases from V and 8 from J, leaving 6 bases between them. The CDR3 extends over 12 amino acids. Germline CDR1 SGHAT, CDR2 FQNNGV. The CDR3 sequence is CASSLEWGTQYF. CDR3 nucleotides: TGTGCCAGCAGCTTAGAGTGGGGTACGCAGTATTTT.

This clonotype was recorded many times. This CDR3 is CAIGLRQGAAQFF. In nucleotides, the CDR3 is TGTGCCATCGGACTGAGACAGGGGGCTGCGCAGTTCTTC. This rearrangement joins TRBV10-3 to TRBJ2-1; 10 bases map to TRBD1. Germline loops: CDR1 ENHRY, CDR2 SYGVKD. The junction had 10 bases not matched to a gene; V was cut back by 8 bases and J by 12 bases. This CDR3 has 13 residues.